The next 27 T cell receptor beta chains were all read from a single sample in a study of OX40 agonist ivuxolimab in advanced cancers. Profiled with immunoSEQ multiplex PCR; TCRdb holds only in-frame clones, not every one. The table lists some 33,000 clones, around nine tenths of them singletons. Sequenced material: CD4+ or CD8+ T cells sorted from blood, taken in a trial of the OX40 agonist ivuxolimab. These receptors were obtained from an adult with an advanced solid tumor such as melanoma, head and neck, liver or kidney cancer.

V usage is TRBV30 and J usage is TRBJ2-3, with TRBD1 as a possible D gene (7 bases). Looked up from germline, CDR1 is GTSNPN and CDR2 is SVGIG (reference sequence). The V end was cut by 5 bases, the J end by 11 bases, with 23 bases between. The CDR3 consists of 14 residues. The CDR3: CAWVAGGMNQGQYF. The CDR3 DNA reads as TGTGCCTGGGTCGCAGGGGGGATGAACCAAGGGCAGTATTTT.

The V call is TRBV19, the J call TRBJ1-1; unclear D gene. The CDR3 totals 15 residues. Trimming took 2 bases from V and 1 from J, leaving 11 bases between them. Germline CDR1 LNHDA, CDR2 SQIVND (reference sequence). The CDR3 DNA reads TGTGCCAGTAGTATAACCCCCCTGGGGAACACTGAAGCTTTCTTT. This gives the protein CASSITPLGNTEAFF.

This chain links TRBV7-6 with TRBJ2-2, with a weak D call TRBD1 (6 bases). The CDR3 consists of 17 residues. Germline loops: CDR1 SGHVS, CDR2 FNYEAQ. Trimming shortened V by 6 bases and J by 0 bases, and 17 bases separated the two germline ends. CDR3 protein: CASSAKYRASNTGELFF. In DNA form, the CDR3 reads TGTGCCAGCAGTGCGAAATACAGGGCTTCGAACACCGGGGAGCTGTTTTTT.

The genes are TRBV5-1 and TRBJ2-3, with TRBD1 as a possible D gene (5 bases). V shed 1 base and J shed 2 bases, with 11 bases lying between them. In germline, CDR1 is SGHRS, CDR2 YFSETQ. The CDR3 extends over 15 amino acids. The CDR3 protein is CASSLRTLNTDTQYF. For the CDR3, the DNA is TGCGCCAGCAGCTTGCGGACACTCAACACAGATACGCAGTATTTT.

The DNA for the CDR3 is TGTGCAAGTCGCTTAGTCTATCGACAGTCCTACGAGCAGTACTTC. Translating it yields CASRLVYRQSYEQYF. The chain is built from TRBV12-2 and TRBJ2-7; TRBD1 was called by the table and not checked on the DNA. TRBV12-2 is labeled a pseudogene. The CDR3 extends over 15 amino acids.

This CDR3 is CASSDSVSSIYGYTF. For the CDR3, the DNA is TGTGCCAGCAGTGACTCTGTTTCATCCATCTATGGCTACACCTTC. The rearrangement links TRBV6-4 to TRBJ1-2; D unclear. The CDR3 has 15 amino acids. The V and J ends lost 0 bases and 4 bases respectively, with 12 bases between them. Germline CDR1 is MRHNA and CDR2 is SNTAGT.

This chain joins TRBV7-2 and TRBJ1-1; the D gene is possibly TRBD1 (6 bases). CDR1 is SGHTA and CDR2 is FQGNSA in the germline V gene. The CDR3 runs 16 residues. Trimming stripped 7 bases from V and 0 bases from J, with 18 bases between. CDR3 coding DNA: TGTGCCAGCACCCCTTCGGGGGGGCTTATGAACACTGAAGCTTTCTTT. It is translated as CASTPSGGLMNTEAFF.

The gene calls are TRBV27 and TRBJ2-2; tentatively, D is TRBD1 (6 bases). The CDR3 length is 15 residues. The V end was cut by 4 bases, the J end by 5 bases, with 14 bases between. Germline V gene data show CDR1 as MNHEY and CDR2 as SMNVEV (reference sequence). The CDR3 is CASSSQGWGTGELFF. CDR3 DNA: TGTGCCAGCAGTTCCCAGGGGTGGGGGACCGGGGAGCTGTTTTTT.

In its sample, this clone was seen once. This chain uses TRBV27 with TRBJ2-7; TRBD1 might be the D (6 bases). The V end lost 6 bases, the J end lost 2 bases, and 14 bases lay between the germline ends. This CDR3 comprises 14 residues. The germline gives CDR1 MNHEY, CDR2 SMNVEV (reference sequence). The CDR3 region has the DNA TGTGCCAGCAGCTTTGGACAGAGCGCCTACGAGCAGTACTTC. Its protein product is CASSFGQSAYEQYF.

The rearrangement links TRBV6-5 to TRBJ1-5; D not resolved. Trimming removed 0 bases from V and 2 bases from J, with 8 bases in between. The CDR3 consists of 15 residues. In germline, CDR1 is MNHEY, CDR2 SVGAGI. This chain's CDR3 is CASSYSSIGNQPQHF. CDR3 coding DNA: TGTGCCAGCAGTTACTCGAGTATCGGCAATCAGCCCCAGCATTTT.

This clone was seen more than once but under ten times. This rearrangement joins TRBV11-2 to TRBJ2-2, with D perhaps TRBD1 (6 bases). The CDR3 is 15 amino acids. Germline CDR1 SGHAT, CDR2 FQNNGV. V lost 1 base and J 6 bases, leaving 12 bases between the germline ends. The CDR3, as DNA: TGTGCCAGCAGCTTAGTCAGGGGTAGCCCCGGGGAGCTGTTTTTT. Amino acid sequence: CASSLVRGSPGELFF.

This rearrangement joins TRBV5-1 to TRBJ1-3; D is ambiguous. CDR3 length: 15 residues. V dropped 4 bases and J dropped 3 bases, with 14 bases sitting between them. The germline V gene encodes CDR1 SGHRS and CDR2 YFSETQ. The CDR3 loop is CASSPRWESGNTIYF. DNA for the CDR3: TGCGCCAGCAGCCCCCGCTGGGAAAGTGGAAACACCATATATTTT. The full variable domain, rest sourced from reference TRBV5-1 and TRBJ1-3, is KAGVTQTPRYLIKTRGQQVTLSCSPISGHRSVSWYQQTPGQGLQFLFEYFSETQRNKGNFPGRFSGRQFSNSRSEMNVSTLELGDSALYLCASSPRWESGNTIYFGEGSWLTVV.

This chain joins TRBV4-2 and TRBJ2-1, with 8 bases fitting TRBD1. Germline V gene data show CDR1 as LGHNA and CDR2 as YNFKEQ. The V and J ends lost 0 bases and 9 bases, in that order; junction bases with no gene match: 13. The CDR3 is 17 amino acids. CDR3 nucleotide sequence: TGTGCCAGCAGCCAAGACGCCCCGACAGGGGCGGCTTTTGAGCAGTTCTTC. It codes for CASSQDAPTGAAFEQFF.

The V gene is TRBV5-1, the J gene TRBJ1-1; 9 nucleotides align to TRBD1. J lost 6 bases, V lost 0 bases, and 6 bases had no gene match. Germline V gene data show CDR1 as SGHRS and CDR2 as YFSETQ. The CDR3 spans 15 residues. This CDR3 reads CASSLAGQGTSEAFF. CDR3 in DNA: TGCGCCAGCAGCTTGGCGGGACAGGGAACATCTGAAGCTTTCTTT.

The chain employs TRBV7-3 and TRBJ2-5; the D call may be TRBD1 or TRBD2 (5 bases each). There are 14 residues in the CDR3. Germline CDR1 SGHTA, CDR2 FQGTGA. V was shortened by 5 bases and J by 4 bases, with 14 bases between the two germline ends. The CDR3 DNA follows: TGTGCCAGCAGCCTTGGGGGAGCCCGAGAGACCCAGTACTTC. As protein: CASSLGGARETQYF.

The chain carries TRBV5-1 and TRBJ2-2, with D uncertain. The CDR3 runs 13 residues. Germline CDR1 and CDR2: SGHRS and YFSETQ. The V end lost 0 bases, the J end lost 7 bases, and 7 bases lay between the germline ends. This chain's CDR3 is CASSLVTYGELFF. The CDR3 region has the DNA TGCGCCAGCAGCTTGGTCACGTACGGGGAGCTGTTTTTT.

The chain couples TRBV27 to TRBJ1-2; D remains ambiguous. V gave up 3 bases and J gave up 4 bases, with 12 bases separating them. Germline values: CDR1 MNHEY, CDR2 SMNVEV (reference sequence). This CDR3 spans 14 amino acids. CDR3: CASSFSGGRYGYTF. The CDR3 DNA sequence: TGTGCCAGCAGTTTCTCAGGAGGGCGCTATGGCTACACCTTC.

The genes are TRBV27 and TRBJ2-5; 12 positions agree with TRBD2. The CDR3 covers 18 residues. Trimming cost V 3 bases and J 4 bases; bases outside gene matches: 12. The V gene's germline CDR1 is MNHEY and CDR2 SMNVEV (reference sequence). CDR3 DNA: TGTGCCAGCAGTTTTCTCGGTCCGGGGACTAGCGGGCTAGAGACCCAGTACTTC. Translation: CASSFLGPGTSGLETQYF.

The chain uses TRBV27 and TRBJ2-1, with a possible D match to TRBD2 (6 bases). From germline, CDR1 is MNHEY and CDR2 SMNVEV (reference sequence). This CDR3 is built from 15 residues. V lost 6 bases and J 4 bases, leaving 16 bases between the germline ends. The DNA of the CDR3 is TGTGCCAGCAGCCCCGGGACTGGCGGGTACAATGAGCAGTTCTTC. Amino acid sequence: CASSPGTGGYNEQFF.

The chain combines TRBV27 with TRBJ2-2; D is uncertain. CDR1 and CDR2 from the germline V gene are MNHEY and SMNVEV (reference sequence). The V end lost 2 bases, the J end lost 5 bases, and 9 bases lay between the germline ends. CDR3 length equals 14 residues. CDR3 DNA: TGTGCCAGCAGTTTAATTATGGGGACCGGGGAGCTGTTTTTT. Translation: CASSLIMGTGELFF.

This clone was recorded once. The chain has TRBV7-9 and TRBJ1-2; D gene uncertain. There are 15 residues in the CDR3. CDR1 and CDR2 (germline): SEHNR, FQNEAQ (reference sequence). With 7 bases removed from V and 0 bases from J, the gap between germline ends came to 15 bases. The CDR3 DNA sequence: TGTGCCAGCACCCCGGAACTCAGCACTAACTATGGCTACACCTTC. Translating gives CASTPELSTNYGYTF.

The chain recombines TRBV6-1 with TRBJ2-7; 9 bases align to TRBD2. This CDR3 contains 15 residues. Germline trimming cut 1 base from V and 2 bases from J; bases unmatched to any gene: 3. CDR1 and CDR2 (germline): MNHNS, SASEGT. The CDR3 DNA reads TGTGCCAGCAGTGAAGGACTAGCGGAGCCCTACGAGCAGTACTTC. Amino acids: CASSEGLAEPYEQYF.

The chain uses TRBV30 and TRBJ2-2; TRBD2 might be the D (5 bases). The CDR3 sequence is 13 residues long. Germline V gene data show CDR1 as GTSNPN and CDR2 as SVGIG (reference sequence). V dropped 3 bases and J dropped 6 bases, with 11 bases sitting between them. Here the CDR3 DNA reads TGTGCCTGGAGGCCAACTAGGGCCGGGGAGCTGTTTTTT. This gives the protein CAWRPTRAGELFF.

J is TRBJ2-1 and V is TRBV28; D gene ambiguous. Looked up from germline, CDR1 is MDHEN and CDR2 is SYDVKM. The CDR3 totals 14 residues. V lost 2 bases, J lost 4 bases, and 9 bases lay in between. The CDR3 reads CASSLLSAYNEQFF. In nucleotides, the CDR3 is TGTGCCAGCAGTTTACTTTCAGCTTACAATGAGCAGTTCTTC.

This chain uses TRBV19 with TRBJ2-3; 10 bases are a match to TRBD2. The germline CDR1 and CDR2 sequences are LNHDA and SQIVND (reference sequence). The CDR3 has 17 amino acids. V shed 3 bases and J 1 base; nucleotides not matched to a gene: 7. The CDR3 here is CASSIQAGGLGTDTQYF. In nucleotides, the CDR3 is TGTGCCAGTAGTATTCAAGCGGGGGGGCTAGGCACAGATACGCAGTATTTT.

J is TRBJ2-7 and V is TRBV5-1; 8 nucleotides match TRBD2. The CDR3 consists of 13 residues. V lost 6 bases to trimming and J lost 10 bases; unmatched junction nucleotides: 12. Per germline, CDR1 SGHRS and CDR2 YFSETQ. The CDR3 is CASKGSGADSQYF. The CDR3 bases are TGCGCCAGCAAAGGTAGCGGGGCCGACAGCCAGTACTTC.

V gene TRBV9 combines with J gene TRBJ1-1, with no clear D. From germline, CDR1 is SGDLS and CDR2 YYNGEE. This CDR3 region has 11 residues. Trimming took 2 bases from V and 7 from J, leaving 6 bases between them. The CDR3 nucleotides are TGTGCCAGCAGCGTCGGAGGTGAAGCTTTCTTT. It encodes CASSVGGEAFF.